This T cell receptor (beta chain) was retrieved from a study of blood T cell repertoires in COVID-19 (dated by TCRdb to about 2020). Notes on the research overall: Collaborator samples came from the United States, Italy and Spain and covered acute and convalescent phases of COVID-19. The prospective study material was composed of cDNA or gDNA derived from T cells, B-cell-depleted T cells, or PBMCs. Nearly every sample came with metadata listing a de-identified subject ID, COVID-19 status, age in years and sex. HLA class I and class II types, where available, came from metadata supplied by the sample provider rather than from assay-based typing. Subjects who had been exposed to COVID-19, were actively infected with it, or had recovered from it provided the deeply sampled blood TCRbeta repertoires that made up the dataset. The samples were drawn from the first 160 participants of the ongoing ImmuneRACE study and from more than 1,000 subjects provided by 6 global collaborators. A freely available public database, intended as a resource for researchers studying the immune response to SARS-CoV-2, is where the repertoires were released. The research as a whole found: The quantity of clinical and demographic metadata differed by source and by participant and was supplied without curation.

The immunoSEQ Assay, a bias-controlled multiplex PCR, was used to amplify TCRbeta CDR3 regions from genomic DNA. The original pipeline was this. Nucleated cell counts per sample were estimated from amplification of reference gene primers within the assay. Sequence reads were collapsed and filtered to measure the absolute abundance of every unique TCRbeta CDR3 rearrangement. For each sample, productive Simpson clonality was calculated as the square root of Simpson's diversity index over productive rearrangements. The table was pulled from immuneACCESS by TCRdb, which kept in-frame rearrangements only. Such tables lose some clones; where checked, under half of the loss comes from unresolved V genes, and the rest has no known cause. From that table come the V and J calls and clone size; the DNA was used to work out D and trimming. The sample table holds approximately 100,000 clones, of which under 85% were seen once. 13% to 15% of the sample lies in the top ten.

Details on this clone: Its antigen remains unidentified. Per-nucleotide qualities are absent, and no much larger clonotype sits a single base away.

Collaborating institutions collected whole blood in K2EDTA tubes following their own protocols. Collaborator samples were shipped for TCRbeta analysis as frozen whole blood, isolated PBMCs, or DNA extracted from either sample type. The germline V gene provides CDR1 SGHTA and CDR2 FQGNSA. Trimming accounts for 4 bases at V and 0 bases at J, while the number of junction bases matched to no gene is 1. Taken from cysteine to phenylalanine, the CDR3 has 14 residues. Only the CDR3 portion is preserved as DNA: 42 bases, with reading frame beginning at the first base. The clonotype comes from a woman in her sixties or seventies with acute or convalescent COVID-19. The chain is assembled from TRBV7-2 and TRBJ2-3; 7 nucleotides in the junction match TRBD2. Sample: peripheral blood. This receptor has the CDR3 CASSYSGSTDTQYF. DNA sequence: TGTGCCAGCAGCTATAGCGGGAGCACAGATACGCAGTATTTT.